These 13 T cell receptor beta chains were all obtained from the same sample, sequenced in a study of shared clonotypes between healthy human individuals. Sequenced by immunoSEQ multiplex PCR; TCRdb stores in-frame clones only, minus some. This table holds about 520,000 clones, approximately 95% found once. The specimen sequenced was naive CD4+ T cells sorted from blood. Subset given: CD45RA+ positively selected. These receptors were obtained from a woman in her twenties or thirties in good health.

The chain has TRBV10-1 and TRBJ2-7; D unclear. Trimming stripped 2 bases from V and 5 bases from J, with 10 bases between. The length of the CDR3 is 13 residues. Per germline, CDR1 WNHNN and CDR2 SYGVQD (reference sequence). The CDR3 region is CASSEDHPNEQYF. The DNA for the CDR3 is TGCGCCAGCAGTGAGGACCATCCCAACGAGCAGTACTTC.

The chain employs TRBV5-4 and TRBJ2-2; TRBD2 is a possible D gene (6 bases). Trimming cost V 0 bases and J 3 bases, with 12 bases left between them. The CDR3 consists of 16 residues. Germline-derived CDR1 and CDR2 are SGHNT and YYREEE (reference sequence). CDR3 sequence (DNA): TGTGCCAGCAGCTTGGCCGGGGGTCTTCACACCGGGGAGCTGTTTTTT. Its protein product is CASSLAGGLHTGELFF.

This clone was detected once. The J gene is TRBJ2-3, the V gene TRBV29-1, with 7 bases that match TRBD2. The CDR3 contains 14 residues. CDR1 is SQVTM, CDR2 ANQGSEA, per germline. V trimming: 8 bases; J trimming: 5 bases; junction bases outside the gene matches: 13. The chain's CDR3 is CSMAAREQGDTQYF. The CDR3, as DNA: TGCAGCATGGCCGCGCGGGAGCAAGGAGATACGCAGTATTTT.

The genes are TRBV4-2 and TRBJ1-4; D is ambiguous. Trimming took 0 bases from V and 5 from J, leaving 16 bases between them. Germline V CDR1 and CDR2: LGHNA, YNFKEQ. CDR3 length: 17 amino acids. CDR3 sequence reads: CASSQDSGRSLNEKLFF. The DNA of the CDR3 is TGTGCCAGCAGCCAAGATAGCGGACGAAGCTTAAATGAAAAACTGTTTTTT.

This sequence joins TRBV14 and TRBJ1-1; D is undetermined. The CDR3 runs 15 residues. Trimming left V 4 bases short and J 1 base short, with 13 bases between. Looked up from germline, CDR1 is SGHDN and CDR2 is FVKESK. Here the CDR3 DNA reads TGTGCCAGCAGCCGTGTTCTCGGGGAGAACACTGAAGCTTTCTTT. Amino acid sequence: CASSRVLGENTEAFF.

The chain carries TRBV2 and TRBJ2-1; 9 positions agree with TRBD2. The CDR3 contains 15 residues. V was pared by 6 bases and J by 10 bases, with 13 bases of the junction left unmatched. Germline V gene lookup returns CDR1 SNHLY and CDR2 FYNNEI. The CDR3 loop is CASRGSSGTPGEQFF. The CDR3 bases are TGTGCCAGCAGGGGGTCTAGCGGGACCCCAGGAGAGCAGTTCTTC.

The chain combines TRBV4-1 with TRBJ1-3, with D unclear. With 2 bases removed from V and 8 bases from J, the gap between germline ends came to 13 bases. Germline CDR1 and CDR2: MGHRA and YSYEKL. The CDR3 is 14 amino acids. CDR3 nucleotide sequence: TGCGCCAGCAGCCAACCGGAGGTCTGGGACACCATATATTTT. Its protein product is CASSQPEVWDTIYF.

The chain employs TRBV29-1 and TRBJ1-1, with TRBD1 matching over 8 bases. V was pared by 4 bases and J by 11 bases, with 12 bases of the junction left unmatched. The CDR3 totals 13 residues. CDR1 and CDR2 (germline): SQVTM, ANQGSEA. CDR3 bases: TGCAGCGTTGGAAACGGACAGGGTGGTGGGGCTTTCTTT. This translates into CSVGNGQGGGAFF.

This chain joins TRBV28 and TRBJ2-3; 11 bases align to TRBD2. V lost 5 bases and J lost 2; bases outside the gene matches: 6. This CDR3 is 16 amino acids long. Germline V gene sequence: CDR1 MDHEN, CDR2 SYDVKM. In DNA, the CDR3 is TGTGCCAGCAGTCCCGGGACTAGCGGCTTCACAGATACGCAGTATTTT. Protein sequence: CASSPGTSGFTDTQYF. The complete variable domain, with remaining parts taken from reference TRBV28 and TRBJ2-3, reads DVKVTQSSRYLVKRTGEKVFLECVQDMDHENMFWYRQDPGLGLRLIYFSYDVKMKEKGDIPEGYSVSREKKERFSLILESASTNQTSMYLCASSPGTSGFTDTQYFGPGTRLTVL.

The rearrangement joins TRBV28 to TRBJ2-7; D perhaps matches TRBD2 (6 bases). The CDR3 totals 15 residues. The germline gives CDR1 MDHEN, CDR2 SYDVKM. V was trimmed by 7 bases and J by 0 bases, leaving 16 bases between them. The CDR3 nucleotides read TGTGCCAGCAAGACTCGGGACTCTAGCTCCTACGAGCAGTACTTC. This gives the protein CASKTRDSSSYEQYF.

The genes are TRBV28 and TRBJ2-7; the D call may be TRBD1 or TRBD2 (6 bases each). This CDR3 is built from 14 residues. The germline gives CDR1 MDHEN, CDR2 SYDVKM. V was pared by 2 bases and J by 4 bases, with 12 bases between. CDR3 loop: CASSLRGREYEQYF. The CDR3 DNA follows: TGTGCCAGCAGTTTACGGGGGCGCGAGTACGAGCAGTACTTC.

This clone was counted a single time. CDR3 protein: CASSSKRDASTDTQYF. The DNA for the CDR3 is TGTGCCAGCAGCTCAAAGCGGGACGCTAGCACAGATACGCAGTATTTT. The V call is TRBV7-9, the J call TRBJ2-3; 7 positions agree with TRBD2. CDR1 is SEHNR and CDR2 is FQNEAQ in the germline V gene (reference sequence). After removal of 4 bases from V and 0 bases from J, the junction contained 7 bases not matched to a gene. The CDR3 is 16 residues long.

CDR3 amino acids: CASSVRITNYGYTF. The DNA of the CDR3 is TGCGCCAGCAGTGTGCGGATAACTAACTATGGCTACACCTTC. The rearrangement uses TRBV10-2 and TRBJ1-2; D is unclear. CDR1 and CDR2 (germline): WSHSY, SAAADI. The CDR3 is 14 residues long. V was trimmed by 4 bases and J by 0 bases, leaving 9 bases between them.